This T cell receptor (beta chain) was sequenced for a study of cytomegalovirus exposure and HLA in healthy donors. The CDR3 length is 13 residues. This clone was counted between two and nine times. Unrecorded immune exposure was likely among donors, who were nominally healthy when sampled. In the PCR, 60 Vbeta and 13 Jbeta primers were used. TCRdb's table, derived via immunoSEQ multiplex PCR, lists solely in-frame clones and lacks some. The profile shows approximately 110,000 clones, roughly 82% of them singletons. The receptor was isolated from a middle-aged woman in good health and CMV-seropositive. The V call is TRBV21-1, the J call TRBJ2-7; TRBD1, as called in the table, went unchecked against the DNA. TRBV21-1 is designated a pseudogene. The sequenced sample was PBMCs. CDR3 nucleotide sequence: TGTGCCAGCAGCAAAGAAGAATGGGCCACGGAGTACTTC. Translating it yields CASSKEEWATEYF.